Listed below are T cell receptor beta chains from one sample, sequenced in a study of vaccination and CD4 T cells after COVID-19. Via MiXCR, TCRdb re-called the PCR reads, giving one row per CDR3 protein. Of approximately 11,000 distinct CDR3 sequences in the sample, 44% were seen once. These receptors have no known antigen. Input material: CD4+ T cells from blood, cultured in vitro. The receptors shown here come from a human donor who had recovered from COVID-19. The CDR3 runs from the conserved cysteine through the conserved F or W. D genes are given only for firm matches. A clone size is listed for some rows: how often the clone was seen (once, few, many), or a class if it is expanded.

D,J,size,V,DNA,CDR3
TRBD2,TRBJ2-7,few,TRBV10-3,TGTGCCATCAATCCCAGCGGGGGGGCCTGGGACGAGCAGTACTTC,CAINPSGGAWDEQYF
NA,TRBJ1-6,few,TRBV27,TGTGCCAGCAGTTTTTCCCAGAATTCACCCCTCCACTTT,CASSFSQNSPLHF
NA,TRBJ1-6,few,TRBV30,TGTGCCTGGGCCCCGGGACATGAGTCACCCCTCCACTTT,CAWAPGHESPLHF
NA,TRBJ1-6,once,TRBV19,TGTGCCAGTAGTATAGGGGGCGCGGTGGGATCACCCCTCCACTTT,CASSIGGAVGSPLHF
NA,TRBJ2-5,once,TRBV12-5,TGTGCTAGTGCCGGAGCGGGCACCCAAGAGACCCAGTACTTC,CASAGAGTQETQYF
TRBD2,TRBJ2-5,few,TRBV7-2,TGTGCCAGCAGCTTCCGGACTAGCGGGGGGCGGGGAGAGACCCAGTACTTC,CASSFRTSGGRGETQYF
TRBD1,TRBJ1-2,NA,TRBV6-2/TRBV6-3,TGTGCCAGCAGTTACTCGACAGGGGGTTTTGGCTACACCTTC,CASSYSTGGFGYTF
NA,TRBJ1-3,NA,TRBV6-1,TGTGCCAGCACCGAGGGCAGCAAGGGAGACACCATATATTTT,CASTEGSKGDTIYF
NA,TRBJ1-1,few,TRBV6-1,TGTGCCAGCAGCCTCAGACTCCTTAGTACGCCCGGAACTGAAGCTTTCTTT,CASSLRLLSTPGTEAFF
TRBD1,TRBJ1-1,few,TRBV30,TGTGCCTGGAGTGGGGACAGGGACACTGAAGCTTTCTTT,CAWSGDRDTEAFF
NA,TRBJ1-3,NA,TRBV20-1,TGCAGTGCTAGAGACGGAGGCAGAGGGGTTAGTGGAAACACCATATATTTT,CSARDGGRGVSGNTIYF
NA,TRBJ2-3,once,TRBV20-1,TGCAGTGCAGGGCCCATCATGGGGATCTGGGGCACAGATACGCAGTATTTT,CSAGPIMGIWGTDTQYF
NA,TRBJ1-2,NA,TRBV7-9,TGTGCCAGCAGTCGCCGGGACATGAACTATGGCTACACCTTC,CASSRRDMNYGYTF
NA,TRBJ1-2,NA,TRBV19,TGTGCCAGTAGTTGGCAGAACTATGGCTACACCTTC,CASSWQNYGYTF
NA,TRBJ1-1,once,TRBV7-9,TGTGCCAGCAGCTTGGTCAGGGTCGGGAACACTGAAGCTTTCTTT,CASSLVRVGNTEAFF
NA,TRBJ1-2,NA,TRBV10-3,TGTGCCATCAGGGAAAATCAGGGGAACTATGGCTACACCTTC,CAIRENQGNYGYTF
NA,TRBJ1-2,NA,TRBV19,TGTGCCAGTAGTATAGATGGAGGGAAAGGACAGCGCTATGGCTACACCTTC,CASSIDGGKGQRYGYTF
NA,TRBJ2-3,NA,TRBV7-8,TGTGCCAGCACCTTCGGGCCCTACACAGATACGCAGTATTTT,CASTFGPYTDTQYF
NA,TRBJ2-6,NA,TRBV6-5,TGTGCCAGCAGCTACACCCGTGGGGGCCAATCTGGGGCCAACGTCCTGACTTTC,CASSYTRGGQSGANVLTF
NA,TRBJ2-3,NA,TRBV7-8,TGTGCCAGCAGCTTAGAGGCCGGGACAGATACGCAGTATTTT,CASSLEAGTDTQYF
TRBD2,TRBJ2-3,NA,TRBV6-1,TGTGCCAGCAATTTAGAGCGGGGGGGCCGACGGGATACGCAGTATTTT,CASNLERGGRRDTQYF
TRBD1,TRBJ1-2,medium-sized,TRBV6-1,TGTGCCAGCAGTCTTCTAACGGGACAGATAAGCTACACCTTC,CASSLLTGQISYTF
TRBD1,TRBJ1-2,NA,TRBV12-3/TRBV12-4,TGTGCCAGCAGCCCTGACCGCCTGGGACAGGGGAAGAGGGGCTACACCTTC,CASSPDRLGQGKRGYTF
TRBD1,TRBJ1-5,few,TRBV15,TGTGCCACCAGCAGAGAAAGGTCCCCCCAGGGACAGGGGGGGGGCAATCAGCCCCAGCATTTT,CATSRERSPQGQGGGNQPQHF
NA,TRBJ2-3,NA,TRBV12-3/TRBV12-4,TGTGCCAGCACGGTAGGCTGGGGGGCTACAGATACGCAGTATTTT,CASTVGWGATDTQYF
NA,TRBJ1-2,few,TRBV14,TGTGCCAGCAGCCAGCAGGGTTTTAACTATGGCTACACCTTC,CASSQQGFNYGYTF
NA,TRBJ1-2,NA,TRBV30,TGTGCCTGGAGTGCCACCCGGGGGATCGGCTATGGCTACACCTTC,CAWSATRGIGYGYTF
TRBD2,TRBJ2-3,few,TRBV11-3,TGTGCCAGCAGCTTCCCATCAGCGGGGGGCCGCTGGGATACGCAGTATTTT,CASSFPSAGGRWDTQYF
NA,TRBJ2-3,NA,TRBV20-1,TGCAGTGCTAGGCGAAGCAGGGGCACAGATACGCAGTATTTT,CSARRSRGTDTQYF
NA,TRBJ1-2,few,TRBV5-4,TGTGCCAGCAGCTTGGCCGGGAACTATGGCTACACCTTC,CASSLAGNYGYTF
NA,TRBJ1-1,NA,TRBV12-3/TRBV12-4,TGTCCGCCCACCCCCGGGGCCTTTGAAGCTTTCTTT,CPPTPGAFEAFF
TRBD1,TRBJ2-2,NA,TRBV30,TGTGCCTGGAATCCGGGACAGGGAAATGACGGGGAGCTGTTTTTT,CAWNPGQGNDGELFF
NA,TRBJ1-4,few,TRBV25-1,TGTGCCAGCAGTATAGGGTCCTCACGTGAAAAACTGTTTTTT,CASSIGSSREKLFF
NA,TRBJ1-6,once,TRBV7-2,TGTGCCAGCAGCCTTAGAATCAGGGGTAATTCACCCCTCCACTTT,CASSLRIRGNSPLHF
NA,TRBJ2-2,few,TRBV2,TGTGCCAGCAGGGGGGACTCTCCGGTCGGGGAGCTGTTTTTT,CASRGDSPVGELFF
NA,TRBJ1-1,NA,TRBV20-1,TGCAGTGCTAGAGACCCCCTGGGCCCTGAAGCTTTCTTT,CSARDPLGPEAFF
NA,TRBJ1-2,few,TRBV30,TGTGCCTGGAGTGCCCGGGGGGGGGCTCGAGACTATGGCTACACCTTC,CAWSARGGARDYGYTF
NA,TRBJ1-6,few,TRBV25-1,TGTGCCAGCAGTGAATACCCTTCACCCCTCCACTTT,CASSEYPSPLHF
NA,TRBJ1-3,NA,TRBV19,TGTGCCAGTAAAAAAGGGAGCGTCTCTGGAAACACCATATATTTT,CASKKGSVSGNTIYF
NA,TRBJ2-4,few,TRBV2,TGTGCCAGCAGTGAAACTCTCTGGCCCCTAGCCTCCTGGGACAAAAACATTCAGTACTTC,CASSETLWPLASWDKNIQYF
NA,TRBJ1-6,NA,TRBV19,TGTGCCAGTTCCAATTCACCCCTCCACTTT,CASSNSPLHF
NA,TRBJ2-1,NA,TRBV6-5,TGTGCCAGCAGTTACCGACGGAACAACAATGAGCAGTTCTTC,CASSYRRNNNEQFF
NA,TRBJ1-3,few,TRBV6-1,TGTGCCAGCAGTGGTGGCACCAGGGCTGGAAACACCATATATTTT,CASSGGTRAGNTIYF
NA,TRBJ1-2,NA,TRBV20-1,TGCAGTGCTAGACTTTTCCCGGGCTATGGCTACACCTTC,CSARLFPGYGYTF
NA,TRBJ2-3,few,TRBV25-1,TGTGCCAGCAGTGATGATAGGGGGCTGACTAGCGAAGATTTTCTCGTCCACAATACGCAGTATTTT,CASSDDRGLTSEDFLVHNTQYF
NA,TRBJ1-2,NA,TRBV6-2/TRBV6-3,TGTGCCAGCAGTTACGCAGCTAACTATGGCTACACCTTC,CASSYAANYGYTF
NA,TRBJ2-2,NA,TRBV7-6,TGTGCCAGCAGCTTGGCGGAAGTCATCACCGGGGAGCTGTTTTTT,CASSLAEVITGELFF
NA,TRBJ2-7,NA,TRBV10-1,TGCGCCAGCAGTGGGACGCTGTCCTCCTACGAGCAGTACTTC,CASSGTLSSYEQYF
NA,TRBJ1-2,NA,TRBV19,TGTGCCAGTAGTATACCTAACTATGGCTACACCTTC,CASSIPNYGYTF
NA,TRBJ1-5,NA,TRBV12-5,TGTGCTAGTGGTGGACCTACGAGCAATCAGCCCCAGCATTTT,CASGGPTSNQPQHF
NA,TRBJ2-5,NA,TRBV12-3/TRBV12-4,TGTGCCAGCAGCTCCTGGGATCTGGAGACCCAGTACTTC,CASSSWDLETQYF
TRBD1,TRBJ2-6,NA,TRBV20-1,TGCAGTGCAGGGGAAACAGGGGCCGGGGCCAACGTCCTGACTTTC,CSAGETGAGANVLTF
NA,TRBJ1-5,NA,TRBV12-3/TRBV12-4,TGTGCCAGCAGGGGAGTGGGGCAAAGGGGTTGGCCCCAGCATTTT,CASRGVGQRGWPQHF
NA,TRBJ1-1,NA,TRBV19,TGTGCCAGTACCCGATCCGGGACGGGGTTAGGGGACACTGAAGCTTTCTTT,CASTRSGTGLGDTEAFF
TRBD1,TRBJ2-3,NA,TRBV7-2,TGTGCCAGCAGCTTAGTGCCGGGACAGGGCACAGATACGCAGTATTTT,CASSLVPGQGTDTQYF